This TCR beta chain was obtained from a study of control samples from healthy donors and cancer patients. Data came from immunoSEQ multiplex PCR; TCRdb stores just in-frame clones and leaves some out. The table includes around 30,000 clones, about 85% detected once. CDR1 and CDR2 from the germline V gene are GTSNPN and SVGIG (reference sequence). This CDR3 contains 12 residues. V was trimmed by 1 base and J by 6 bases, leaving 9 bases between them. The rearrangement joins TRBV30 to TRBJ2-5, with no clear D. The TCR comes from a woman aged 40 to 49 with lung cancer. Sequencing used PBMCs. The CDR3 here is CAWSGTSQTQYF. The CDR3 nucleotides are TGTGCCTGGAGTGGAACAAGCCAGACCCAGTACTTC.